What follows describes a single T cell receptor beta chain. TCRdb's table, derived via immunoSEQ multiplex PCR, lists solely in-frame clones and lacks some. The table has 150,000 to 200,000 clones, roughly four fifths seen once. The V gene end was trimmed by 6 bases and the J gene end by 3 bases; junction bases not matched to a gene: 11. The germline gives CDR1 MNHEY, CDR2 SMNVEV (reference sequence). The CDR3 runs 15 residues. This entry is derived from a study of blood T cell repertoires in COVID-19. Turning to the study itself: The origin of the acute and convalescent COVID-19 samples was the United States, Italy and Spain.

Material for sequencing was peripheral blood. This TCR was recovered from a human donor with acute or convalescent COVID-19. The donor label of this sample is uncertain. V gene TRBV27 combines with J gene TRBJ2-7, with 7 bases lining up with TRBD1. The CDR3 sequence: CASRGTASAHYEQYF. DNA of the CDR3: TGTGCCAGCAGGGGGACAGCTTCAGCTCACTACGAGCAGTACTTC.